This T cell receptor (beta chain) was identified during a study of blood T cell repertoires in COVID-19. Study context: Sample material is recorded as cDNA or gDNA derived from T cells, B-cell-depleted T cells, or PBMCs.

Profiled with immunoSEQ multiplex PCR; TCRdb holds only in-frame clones, not every one. Of 86,000 or so clones listed, around four fifths are singletons. Material: peripheral blood. This TCR was sampled from a man in his 70s with acute or convalescent COVID-19.

CDR3: CASSPLAGGYNEQFF. DNA of the CDR3: TGTGCCAGCAGCCCACTAGCGGGGGGCTACAATGAGCAGTTCTTC. The genes are TRBV4-2 and TRBJ2-1, with 12 positions matching TRBD2. With V trimmed by 4 bases and J by 3 bases, 1 base remained unmatched. The CDR3 spans 15 residues. Germline CDR1 reads LGHNA; CDR2 reads YNFKEQ.